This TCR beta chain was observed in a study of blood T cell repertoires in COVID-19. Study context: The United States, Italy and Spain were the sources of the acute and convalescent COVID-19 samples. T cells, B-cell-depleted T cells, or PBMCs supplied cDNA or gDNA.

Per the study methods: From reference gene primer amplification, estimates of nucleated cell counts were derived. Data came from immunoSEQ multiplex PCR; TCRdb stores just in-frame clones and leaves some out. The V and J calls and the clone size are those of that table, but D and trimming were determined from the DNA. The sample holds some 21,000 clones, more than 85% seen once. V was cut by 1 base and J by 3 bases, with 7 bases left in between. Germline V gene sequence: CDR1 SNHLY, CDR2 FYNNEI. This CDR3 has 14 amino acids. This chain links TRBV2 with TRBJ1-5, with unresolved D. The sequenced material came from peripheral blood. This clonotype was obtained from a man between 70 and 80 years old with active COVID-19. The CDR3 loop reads CASSEVRVNQPQHF. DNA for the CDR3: TGTGCCAGCAGTGAAGTCCGGGTCAATCAGCCCCAGCATTTT. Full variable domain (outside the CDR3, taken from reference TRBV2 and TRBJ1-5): EPEVTQTPSHQVTQMGQEVILRCVPISNHLYFYWYRQILGQKVEFLVSFYNNEISEKSEIFDDQFSVERPDGSNFTLKIRSTKLEDSAMYFCASSEVRVNQPQHFGDGTRLSIL.